This T cell receptor beta chain is drawn from a study of CD8+CD57+ T cells in acquired aplastic anemia. Study-wide results and caveats: It was found that roughly 29 CD8+ CDR3 sequences were shared between patients and controls. Levels of CD8+ Simpson's diversity were not significantly distinct in patients versus controls.

Sequenced patients had shown CD8+CD57+ cell expansion by flow cytometry. J gave up 9 bases and V 2 bases, and 8 bases lay outside the gene matches. This CDR3 spans 15 amino acids. The germline CDR1 and CDR2 sequences are DFQATT and SNEGSKA (reference sequence). According to the study, genomic DNA was the template for TCR beta VDJ and CDR3 profiling. In TCRdb, the reads were re-called with MiXCR into one record per CDR3 protein. The top ten clones hold roughly 0.8% of a sample with hundreds of thousands of distinct CDR3 sequences, around 30% of them seen once. As regards this clonotype: The antigen remains undetermined.

Sequenced input: sorted CD4+, CD8+, or CD8+CD57+ T cells (not recorded which) from PBMCs. The clonotype comes from a human donor with aplastic anemia. The chain carries TRBV20-1 and TRBJ1-5; 12 positions agree with TRBD1. CDR3 region: CSARWGTGGIGPQHF. CDR3 in DNA: TGCAGTGCTAGATGGGGGACAGGGGGCATCGGGCCCCAGCATTTT.